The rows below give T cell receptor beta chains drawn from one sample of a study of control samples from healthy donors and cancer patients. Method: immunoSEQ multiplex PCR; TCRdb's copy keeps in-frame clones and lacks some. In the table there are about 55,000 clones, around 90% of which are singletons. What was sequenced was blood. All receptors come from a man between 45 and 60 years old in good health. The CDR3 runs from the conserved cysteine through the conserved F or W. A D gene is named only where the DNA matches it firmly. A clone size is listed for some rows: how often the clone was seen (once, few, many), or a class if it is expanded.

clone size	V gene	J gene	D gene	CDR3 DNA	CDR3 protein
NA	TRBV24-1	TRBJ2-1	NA	TGTGCTACCGAATCAGGGTCTACAGATGAGCAGTTCTTC	CATESGSTDEQFF
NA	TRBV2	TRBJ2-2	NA	TGTGCCAGCAGTGAATATAGGACCGGGGAGCTGTTTTTT	CASSEYRTGELFF
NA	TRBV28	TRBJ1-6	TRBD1	TGTGCCAGCAGTTTTATACAGGGGAATAATTCACCCCTCCACTTT	CASSFIQGNNSPLHF
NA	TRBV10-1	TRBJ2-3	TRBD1	TGCGCCAGCAGTGGCTGGACAGGTCTCGGCACAGATACGCAGTATTTT	CASSGWTGLGTDTQYF
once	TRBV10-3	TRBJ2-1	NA	TGTGCCATCAGTGAGATTGCTTGGGATGAGCAGTTCTTC	CAISEIAWDEQFF
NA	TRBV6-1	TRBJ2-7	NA	TGTGCCAGCAGTGAATGGGGACTTGGCGAGCAGTACTTC	CASSEWGLGEQYF
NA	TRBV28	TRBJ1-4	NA	TGTGCCAGCAGAGATGCTGAAAAACTGTTTTTT	CASRDAEKLFF
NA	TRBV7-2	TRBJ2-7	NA	TGTGCCAGCAGCTTAGTGGTGGGCAGTGAGTACGAGCAGTACTTC	CASSLVVGSEYEQYF
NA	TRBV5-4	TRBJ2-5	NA	TGTGCCAGCAGCTTGAGGAAGGGACGCCTGGAGAGAGAGACCCAGTACTTC	CASSLRKGRLERETQYF
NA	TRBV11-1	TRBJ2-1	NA	TGTGCCAGCAGCTTAGGGACCCCAAACAATGAGCAGTTCTTC	CASSLGTPNNEQFF
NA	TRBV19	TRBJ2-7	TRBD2	TGTGCCAGTAGTATAAATAGCGGGGGTTCCTACGAGCAGTACTTC	CASSINSGGSYEQYF
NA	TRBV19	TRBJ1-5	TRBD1	TGTGCCAGTAGTATCAGACAGGGGGACCAGCCCCAGCATTTT	CASSIRQGDQPQHF
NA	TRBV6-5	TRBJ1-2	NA	TGTGCCAGCAGATTAGGACACCGGAATGGCTACACCTTC	CASRLGHRNGYTF
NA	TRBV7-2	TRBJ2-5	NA	TGTGCCAGCAGCTTAGATAGGGAGACCCAGTACTTC	CASSLDRETQYF
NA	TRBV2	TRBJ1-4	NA	TGTGCCAGCAGTGTCCAAGGAACTAATGAAAAACTGTTTTTT	CASSVQGTNEKLFF
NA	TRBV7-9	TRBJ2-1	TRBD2	TGTGCCAGCAGCCCGCGGGAGGAAAGCTACAATGAGCAGTTCTTC	CASSPREESYNEQFF
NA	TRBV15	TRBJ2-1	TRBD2	TGTGCCACCGGAGCGGGATTCTACTACAATGAGCAGTTCTTC	CATGAGFYYNEQFF
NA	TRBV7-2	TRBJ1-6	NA	TGTGCCAGCAGCTCCCGGGACCAAAATTCACCCCTCCACTTT	CASSSRDQNSPLHF
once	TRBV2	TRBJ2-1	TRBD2	TGTGCCAGCAGTGTGTTAGCGGGAGATCCTGAGCAGTTCTTC	CASSVLAGDPEQFF
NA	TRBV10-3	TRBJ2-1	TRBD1	TGTGCCATCAGTGGGTCCCCGGGACAGGTCGGCAATGAGCAGTTCTTC	CAISGSPGQVGNEQFF
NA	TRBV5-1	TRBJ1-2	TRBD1	TGCGCCAGCAGCGTGGGACAGGGAGATGGCTACACCTTC	CASSVGQGDGYTF
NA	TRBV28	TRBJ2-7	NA	TGTGCCAGCAGTTTAACCGGTGTCTACGAGCAGTACTTC	CASSLTGVYEQYF
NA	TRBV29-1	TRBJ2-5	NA	TGCAGCGTTATTTACGGCATTCTGGGTACCCAGTACTTC	CSVIYGILGTQYF
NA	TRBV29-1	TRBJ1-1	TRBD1	TGCAGCGTTGCCTGGGACAGGGAGACTGAAGCTTTCTTT	CSVAWDRETEAFF
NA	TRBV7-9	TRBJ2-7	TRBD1	TGTGCCAGCAGCTGGGACAGGGCCTACGAGCAGTACTTC	CASSWDRAYEQYF
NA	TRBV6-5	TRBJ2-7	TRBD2	TGTGCCAGCAGTTACGGCGGTAGCGGGACCGCCTACGAGCAGTACTTC	CASSYGGSGTAYEQYF
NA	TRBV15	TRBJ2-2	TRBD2	TGTGCCACTGATAGCGGGAGGGCCTTTGACACCGGGGAGCTGTTTTTT	CATDSGRAFDTGELFF
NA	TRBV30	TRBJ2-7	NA	TGTGCCTGGAGTCTCCCGGCGTATAGCTCCTACGAGCAGTACTTC	CAWSLPAYSSYEQYF
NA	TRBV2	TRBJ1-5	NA	TGTGCCAGCAAGGACGAAAACAATCAGCCCCAGCATTTT	CASKDENNQPQHF
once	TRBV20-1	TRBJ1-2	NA	TGCAGTGCTAACCCCCTGGGGGGCTACACCTTC	CSANPLGGYTF
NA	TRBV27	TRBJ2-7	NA	TGTGCCAGCAGTCCTTCTACGACAGAGCAGTACTTC	CASSPSTTEQYF
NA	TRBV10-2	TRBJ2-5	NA	TGCGCCAGCAGTGAGTCGACAGCACTACCCCAAGAGACCCAGTACTTC	CASSESTALPQETQYF
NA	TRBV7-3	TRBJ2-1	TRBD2	TGTGCCAGCAGCCAAGGAGGACTAGCCGGGAATGAGCAGTTCTTC	CASSQGGLAGNEQFF
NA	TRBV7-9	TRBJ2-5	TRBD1	TGTGCCAGCAGCTTGGGACAGCAAGAGACCCAGTACTTC	CASSLGQQETQYF
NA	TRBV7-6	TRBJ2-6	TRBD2	TGTGCCAGCAGCTTATTCATCCTAGCGGGAGGGACTGGGGCCAACGTCCTGACTTTC	CASSLFILAGGTGANVLTF